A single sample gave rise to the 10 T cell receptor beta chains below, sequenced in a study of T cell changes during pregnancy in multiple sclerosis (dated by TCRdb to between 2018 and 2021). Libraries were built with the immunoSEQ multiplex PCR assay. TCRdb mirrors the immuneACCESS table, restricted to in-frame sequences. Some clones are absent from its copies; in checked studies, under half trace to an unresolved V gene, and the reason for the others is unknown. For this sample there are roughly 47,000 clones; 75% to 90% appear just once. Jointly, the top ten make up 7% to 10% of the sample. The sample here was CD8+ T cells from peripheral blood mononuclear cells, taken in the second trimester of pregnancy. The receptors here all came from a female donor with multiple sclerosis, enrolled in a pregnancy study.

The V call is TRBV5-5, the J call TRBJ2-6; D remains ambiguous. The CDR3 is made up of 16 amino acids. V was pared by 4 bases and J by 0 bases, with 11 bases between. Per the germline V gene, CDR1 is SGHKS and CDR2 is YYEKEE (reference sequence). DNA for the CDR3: TGTGCCAGCAGCCCCCTGGGCAGCTCTGGGGCCAACGTCCTGACTTTC. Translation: CASSPLGSSGANVLTF. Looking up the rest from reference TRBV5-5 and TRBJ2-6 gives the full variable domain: DAGVTQSPTHLIKTRGQQVTLRCSPISGHKSVSWYQQVLGQGPQFIFQYYEKEERGRGNFPDRFSARQFPNYSSELNVNALLLGDSALYLCASSPLGSSGANVLTFGAGSRLTVL.

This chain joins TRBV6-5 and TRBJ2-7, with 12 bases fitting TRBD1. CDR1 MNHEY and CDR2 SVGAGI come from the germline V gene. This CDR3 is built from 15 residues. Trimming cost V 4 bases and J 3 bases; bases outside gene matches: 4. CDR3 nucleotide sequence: TGTGCCAGCAGTTGGGGACAGGGGGCGAACTACGAGCAGTACTTC. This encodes CASSWGQGANYEQYF.

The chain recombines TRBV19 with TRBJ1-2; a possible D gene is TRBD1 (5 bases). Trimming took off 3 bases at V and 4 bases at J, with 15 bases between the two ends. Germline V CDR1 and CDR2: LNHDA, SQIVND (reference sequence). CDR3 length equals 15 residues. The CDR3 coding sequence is TGTGCCAGTAGTATCCGTGTAGGGGCCCTCTATGGCTACACCTTC. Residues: CASSIRVGALYGYTF.

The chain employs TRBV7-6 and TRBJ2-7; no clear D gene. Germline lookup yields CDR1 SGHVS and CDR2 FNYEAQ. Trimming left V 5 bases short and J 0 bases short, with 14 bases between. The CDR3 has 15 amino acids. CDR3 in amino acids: CASSPSPTSSYEQYF. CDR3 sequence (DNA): TGTGCCAGCAGCCCGAGCCCTACGAGCTCCTACGAGCAGTACTTC.

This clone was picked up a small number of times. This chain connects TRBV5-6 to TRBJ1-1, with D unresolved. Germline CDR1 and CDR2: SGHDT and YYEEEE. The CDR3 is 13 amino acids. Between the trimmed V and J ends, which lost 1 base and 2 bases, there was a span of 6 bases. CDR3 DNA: TGTGCCAGCAGCTTGCGGGATAACACTGAAGCTTTCTTT. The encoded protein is CASSLRDNTEAFF.

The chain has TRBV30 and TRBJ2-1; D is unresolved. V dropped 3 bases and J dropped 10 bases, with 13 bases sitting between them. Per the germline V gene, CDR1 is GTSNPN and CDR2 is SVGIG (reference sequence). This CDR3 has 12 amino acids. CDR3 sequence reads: CAWRGLTEEQFF. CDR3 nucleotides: TGTGCCTGGAGGGGTTTAACGGAGGAGCAGTTCTTC.

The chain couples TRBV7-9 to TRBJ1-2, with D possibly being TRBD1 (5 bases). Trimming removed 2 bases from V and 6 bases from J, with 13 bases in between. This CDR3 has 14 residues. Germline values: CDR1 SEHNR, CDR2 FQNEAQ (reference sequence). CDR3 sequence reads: CASSLPRGGDGYTF. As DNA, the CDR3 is TGTGCCAGCAGCTTACCCCGGGGAGGGGATGGCTACACCTTC.

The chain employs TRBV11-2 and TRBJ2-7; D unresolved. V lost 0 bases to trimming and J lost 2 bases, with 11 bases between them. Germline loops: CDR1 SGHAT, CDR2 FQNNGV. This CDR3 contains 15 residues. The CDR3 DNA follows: TGTGCCAGCAGCTTAGAACTCACTCATACCTACGAGCAGTACTTC. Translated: CASSLELTHTYEQYF. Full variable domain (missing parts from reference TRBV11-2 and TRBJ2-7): EAGVAQSPRYKIIEKRQSVAFWCNPISGHATLYWYQQILGQGPKLLIQFQNNGVVDDSQLPKDRFSAERLKGVDSTLKIQPAKLEDSAVYLCASSLELTHTYEQYFGPGTRLTVT.

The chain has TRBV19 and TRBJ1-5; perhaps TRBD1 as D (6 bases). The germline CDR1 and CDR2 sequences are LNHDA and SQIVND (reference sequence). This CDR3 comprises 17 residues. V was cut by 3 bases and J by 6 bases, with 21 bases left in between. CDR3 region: CASSIPYQNRASQPQHF. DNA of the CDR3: TGTGCCAGTAGTATCCCGTACCAGAACAGGGCAAGTCAGCCCCAGCATTTT. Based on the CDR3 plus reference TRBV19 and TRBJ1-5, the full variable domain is DGGITQSPKYLFRKEGQNVTLSCEQNLNHDAMYWYRQDPGQGLRLIYYSQIVNDFQKGDIAEGYSVSREKKESFPLTVTSAQKNPTAFYLCASSIPYQNRASQPQHFGDGTRLSIL.

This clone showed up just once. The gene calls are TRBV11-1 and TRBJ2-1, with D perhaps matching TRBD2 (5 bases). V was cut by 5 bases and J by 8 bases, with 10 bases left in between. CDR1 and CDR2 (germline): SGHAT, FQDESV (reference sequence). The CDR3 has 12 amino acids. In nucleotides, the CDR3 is TGTGCCAGCAGCCCCGAGGGCTATGAGCAGTTCTTC. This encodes CASSPEGYEQFF.